The 10 T cell receptor beta chains below all came from one sample that was sequenced in a study of blood T cells in healthy people across ages. A second roughly 6 to 12 cycle PCR used barcoded and J-beta primers. One entry per CDR3 protein results from TCRdb running MiXCR on the 5' RACE reads. The table has around 1,000,000 distinct CDR3 sequences, roughly 24% seen once. The same sample was also used in a study of T cells of mothers and their children.

Sample: blood. These TCRs come from a girl aged 2-9 years in good health.

This chain joins TRBV7-2 and TRBJ2-5; TRBD2 aligns across 8 bases. CDR1 and CDR2 from the germline V gene are SGHTA and FQGNSA. After removal of 0 bases from V and 9 bases from J, the junction contained 12 bases not matched to a gene. The CDR3 is 16 residues long. The CDR3 nucleotides are TGTGCCAGCAGCTTAGCCGCCGGGGGGGCGCGGGAGGCCCAGTACTTC. This sequence encodes CASSLAAGGAREAQYF.

J is TRBJ1-1 and V is TRBV20-1; TRBD1 might be the D (6 bases). CDR3 size: 11 residues. CDR1 DFQATT and CDR2 SNEGSKA come from the germline V gene (reference sequence). Trimming removed 5 bases at V and 9 bases at J, with 13 bases between. CDR3 region: CSAYLTGKAFF. CDR3 nucleotide sequence: TGCAGTGCTTATCTGACAGGAAAAGCTTTCTTT.

J is TRBJ1-4 and V is TRBV9; D gene unclear. The V end was cut by 0 bases, the J end by 8 bases, with 11 bases between. Per germline, CDR1 SGDLS and CDR2 YYNGEE. The CDR3 length is 14 residues. The DNA for the CDR3 is TGTGCCAGCAGCGTAGTCCCGGGAGAGGAAAAACTGTTTTTT. Translating gives CASSVVPGEEKLFF. Looking up the rest from reference TRBV9 and TRBJ1-4 gives the full variable domain: DSGVTQTPKHLITATGQRVTLRCSPRSGDLSVYWYQQSLDQGLQFLIQYYNGEERAKGNILERFSAQQFPDLHSELNLSSLELGDSALYFCASSVVPGEEKLFFGSGTQLSVL.

The sample holds a few counts of this clonotype. This rearrangement joins TRBV6-5 to TRBJ2-3, with 10 nucleotides matching TRBD2. This CDR3 spans 15 amino acids. The V segment lost 6 bases and the J segment 2 bases; nucleotides outside the gene matches: 5. Looked up from germline, CDR1 is MNHEY and CDR2 is SVGAGI. The CDR3 here is CASRLAGGYTDTQYF. The CDR3 DNA reads TGTGCCAGCAGATTAGCGGGGGGATACACAGATACGCAGTATTTT.

This clonotype was counted a few times. The chain couples TRBV7-9 to TRBJ1-6; a weak D match, TRBD1 (5 bases). Germline V gene sequence: CDR1 SEHNR, CDR2 FQNEAQ (reference sequence). The CDR3 has 12 residues. The CDR3 coding sequence is TGTGCATACGGGACTGCACATTCACCCCTCCACTTT. The encoded protein is CAYGTAHSPLHF.

The chain combines TRBV27 with TRBJ2-7, with D hard to call. This CDR3 region has 14 residues. Looked up from germline, CDR1 is MNHEY and CDR2 is SMNVEV (reference sequence). The V end was cut by 6 bases, the J end by 2 bases, with 14 bases between. The DNA for the CDR3 is TGTGCCAGCAGCTTAAGGGTGGGCCCCTACGAGCAGTACTTC. It specifies CASSLRVGPYEQYF.

The CDR3 DNA follows: TGTGCCAGCAGTCCTCGACGGGAAGAGACCCAGTACTTC. This codes for CASSPRREETQYF. The V and J genes are TRBV12-3 or TRBV12-4 and TRBJ2-5, with unresolved D. V shed 5 bases and J shed 3 bases, with 10 bases lying between them. The CDR3 is 13 residues long.

The sample holds a few counts of this clonotype. This chain joins TRBV6-5 and TRBJ2-5; TRBD1 agrees at 9 bases. V shed 0 bases, J shed 0 bases, and the junction held 8 bases outside the gene matches. This CDR3 has 18 residues. CDR1 and CDR2 (germline): MNHEY, SVGAGI. This CDR3 is CASSYSEAGTGYQETQYF. CDR3 in DNA: TGTGCCAGCAGTTACTCGGAAGCCGGGACAGGGTACCAAGAGACCCAGTACTTC.

This chain joins TRBV5-1 and TRBJ1-1; TRBD1 might be the D (6 bases). Germline V CDR1 and CDR2: SGHRS, YFSETQ. Trimming shortened V by 1 base and J by 7 bases, and 11 bases separated the two germline ends. The CDR3 is made up of 13 amino acids. The DNA of the CDR3 is TGCGCCAGCAGCTTGATAGGGGGGATTGAAGCTTTCTTT. Protein: CASSLIGGIEAFF.

In its sample, this clonotype was seen a few times. The chain couples TRBV10-3 to TRBJ2-3; the D gene is possibly TRBD2 (6 bases). The CDR3 loop spans 16 amino acids. Germline V gene data show CDR1 as ENHRY and CDR2 as SYGVKD. V was cut by 2 bases and J by 3 bases, with 15 bases left in between. This chain's CDR3 is CAISEVAGKHTDTQYF. Written as DNA, the CDR3 is TGTGCCATCAGTGAGGTCGCGGGGAAACATACAGATACGCAGTATTTT.